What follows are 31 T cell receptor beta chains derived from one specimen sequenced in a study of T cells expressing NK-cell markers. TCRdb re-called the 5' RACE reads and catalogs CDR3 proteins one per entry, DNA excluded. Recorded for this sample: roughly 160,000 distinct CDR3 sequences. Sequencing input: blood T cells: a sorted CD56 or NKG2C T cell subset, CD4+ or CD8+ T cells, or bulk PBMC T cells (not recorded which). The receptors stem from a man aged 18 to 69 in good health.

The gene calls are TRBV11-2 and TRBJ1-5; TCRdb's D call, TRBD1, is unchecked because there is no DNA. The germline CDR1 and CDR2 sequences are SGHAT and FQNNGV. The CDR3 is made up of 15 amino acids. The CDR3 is CASSLVDTSNQPQHF.

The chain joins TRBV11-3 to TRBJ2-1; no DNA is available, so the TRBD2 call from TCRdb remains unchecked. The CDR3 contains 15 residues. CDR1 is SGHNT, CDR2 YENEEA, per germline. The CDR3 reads CASSPRRGLAGEQFF.

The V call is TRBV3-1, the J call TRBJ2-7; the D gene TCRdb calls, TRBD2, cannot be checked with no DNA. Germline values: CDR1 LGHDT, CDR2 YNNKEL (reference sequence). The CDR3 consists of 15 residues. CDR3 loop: CASSPFAGGVYEQYF.

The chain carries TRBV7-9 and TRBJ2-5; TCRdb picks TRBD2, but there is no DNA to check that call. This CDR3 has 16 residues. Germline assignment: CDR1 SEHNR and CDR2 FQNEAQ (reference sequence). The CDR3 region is CASSLTSGGSQETQYF.

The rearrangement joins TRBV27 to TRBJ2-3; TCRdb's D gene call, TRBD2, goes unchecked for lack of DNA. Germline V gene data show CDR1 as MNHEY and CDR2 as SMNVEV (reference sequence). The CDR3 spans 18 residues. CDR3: CASSLSGELAGGTDTQYF.

CDR3 protein: CATSDFRQNTGELFF. This chain uses TRBV24-1 with TRBJ2-2. Germline values: CDR1 KGHDR, CDR2 SFDVKD. This CDR3 comprises 15 residues.

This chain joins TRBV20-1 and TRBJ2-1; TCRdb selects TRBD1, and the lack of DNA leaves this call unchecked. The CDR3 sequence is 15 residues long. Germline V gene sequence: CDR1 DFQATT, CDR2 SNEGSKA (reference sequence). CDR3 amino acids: CSARVPRTGGNEQFF.

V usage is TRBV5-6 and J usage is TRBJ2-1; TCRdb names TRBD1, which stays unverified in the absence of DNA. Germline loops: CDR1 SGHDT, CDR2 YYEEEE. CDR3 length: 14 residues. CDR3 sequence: CASSLGGLENEQFF.

CDR3 region: CASSLGTSTDTQYF. The rearrangement joins TRBV12-3 or TRBV12-4 to TRBJ2-3. The CDR3 extends over 14 amino acids.

CDR3 in amino acids: CASSLPGAAGLNSPLHF. V gene TRBV7-9 combines with J gene TRBJ1-6. Germline V gene data show CDR1 as SEHNR and CDR2 as FQNEAQ (reference sequence). The CDR3 spans 17 residues.

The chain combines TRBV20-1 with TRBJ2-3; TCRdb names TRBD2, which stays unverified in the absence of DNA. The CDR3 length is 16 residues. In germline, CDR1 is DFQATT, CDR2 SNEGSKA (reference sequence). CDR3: CSARDPSAGEADTQYF.

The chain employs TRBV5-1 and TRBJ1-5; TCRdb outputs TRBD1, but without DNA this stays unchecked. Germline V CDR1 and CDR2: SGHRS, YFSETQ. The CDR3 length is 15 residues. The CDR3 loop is CASSRGTGVNQPQHF.

Here the CDR3 reads CASSAGGFRTEAFF. This chain joins TRBV25-1 and TRBJ1-1. CDR1 and CDR2 (germline): MGHDK, SYGVNS. CDR3 length: 14 residues. Full variable domain (missing parts from reference TRBV25-1 and TRBJ1-1): EADIYQTPRYLVIGTGKKITLECSQTMGHDKMYWYQQDPGMELHLIHYSYGVNSTEKGDLSSESTVSRIRTEHFPLTLESARPSHTSQYLCASSAGGFRTEAFFGQGTRLTVV.

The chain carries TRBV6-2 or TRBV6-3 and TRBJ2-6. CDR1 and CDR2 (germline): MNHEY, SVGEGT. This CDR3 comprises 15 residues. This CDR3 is CASSYSNSGANVLTF.

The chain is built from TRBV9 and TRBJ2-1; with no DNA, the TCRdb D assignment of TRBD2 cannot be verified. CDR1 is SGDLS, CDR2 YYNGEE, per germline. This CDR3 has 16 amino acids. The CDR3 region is CASSVVGSGGYNEQFF.

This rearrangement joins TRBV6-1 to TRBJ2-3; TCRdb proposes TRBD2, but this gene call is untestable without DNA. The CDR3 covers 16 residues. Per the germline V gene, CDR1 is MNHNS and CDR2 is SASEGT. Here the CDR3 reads CASSPQSWSGTDTQYF.

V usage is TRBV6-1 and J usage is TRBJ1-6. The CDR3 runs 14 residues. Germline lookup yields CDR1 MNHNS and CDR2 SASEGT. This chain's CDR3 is CASSESWRNSPLHF.

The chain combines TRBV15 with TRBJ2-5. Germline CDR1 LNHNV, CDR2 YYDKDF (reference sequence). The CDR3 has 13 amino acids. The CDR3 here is CATSSPPRETQYF.

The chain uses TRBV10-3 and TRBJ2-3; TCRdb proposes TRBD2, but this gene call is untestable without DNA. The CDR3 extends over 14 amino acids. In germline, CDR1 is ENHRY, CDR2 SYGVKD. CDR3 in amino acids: CAIKDSGSTDTQYF.

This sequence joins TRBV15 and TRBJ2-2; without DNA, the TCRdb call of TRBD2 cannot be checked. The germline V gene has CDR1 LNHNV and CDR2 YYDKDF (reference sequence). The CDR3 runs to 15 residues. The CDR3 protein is CATSTTSWNTGELFF.

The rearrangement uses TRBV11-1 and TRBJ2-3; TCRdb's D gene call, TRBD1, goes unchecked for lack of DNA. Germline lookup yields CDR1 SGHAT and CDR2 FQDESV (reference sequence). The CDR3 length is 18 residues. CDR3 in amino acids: CASSLEKGAGSNADTQYF.

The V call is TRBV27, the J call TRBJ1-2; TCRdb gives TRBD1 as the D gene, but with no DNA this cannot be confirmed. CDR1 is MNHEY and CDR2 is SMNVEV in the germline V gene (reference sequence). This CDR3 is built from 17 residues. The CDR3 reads CASSRLLTGGASYGYTF.

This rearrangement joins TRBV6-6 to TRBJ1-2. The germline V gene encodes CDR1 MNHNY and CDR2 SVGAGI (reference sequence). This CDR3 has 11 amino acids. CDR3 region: CASVERDGYTF.

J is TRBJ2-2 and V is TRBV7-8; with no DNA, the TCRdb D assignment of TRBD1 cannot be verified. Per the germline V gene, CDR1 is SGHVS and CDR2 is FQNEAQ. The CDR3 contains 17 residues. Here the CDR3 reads CASSLAQTGDYTGELFF.

The chain's CDR3 is CASSPEGRGRKETQYF. The chain has TRBV19 and TRBJ2-5; TCRdb indicates TRBD1, and absent DNA this call remains unverified. The CDR3 is 16 residues long. Germline V CDR1 and CDR2: LNHDA, SQIVND (reference sequence).

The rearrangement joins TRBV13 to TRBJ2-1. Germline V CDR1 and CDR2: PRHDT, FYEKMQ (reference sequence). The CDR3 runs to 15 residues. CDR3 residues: CASTFDRAPHNEQFF. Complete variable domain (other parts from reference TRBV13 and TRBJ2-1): AAGVIQSPRHLIKEKRETATLKCYPIPRHDTVYWYQQGPGQDPQFLISFYEKMQSDKGSIPDRFSAQQFSDYHSELNMSSLELGDSALYFCASTFDRAPHNEQFFGPGTRLTVL.

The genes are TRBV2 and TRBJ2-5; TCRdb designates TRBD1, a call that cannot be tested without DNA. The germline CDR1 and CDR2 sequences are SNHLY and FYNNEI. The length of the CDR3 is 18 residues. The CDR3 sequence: CASSETGGGSRRQETQYF.

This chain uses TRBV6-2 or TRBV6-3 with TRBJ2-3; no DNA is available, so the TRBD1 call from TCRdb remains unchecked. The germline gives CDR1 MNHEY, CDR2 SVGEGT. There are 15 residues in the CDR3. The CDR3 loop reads CASSYQGRRTDTQYF.

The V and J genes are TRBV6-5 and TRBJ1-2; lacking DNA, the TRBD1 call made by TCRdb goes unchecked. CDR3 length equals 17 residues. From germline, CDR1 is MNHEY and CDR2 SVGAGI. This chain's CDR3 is CASSYSAGGYQFYGYTF.

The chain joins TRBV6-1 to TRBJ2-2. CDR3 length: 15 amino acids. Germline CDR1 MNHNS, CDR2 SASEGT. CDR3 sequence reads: CASSHSIPNTGELFF.

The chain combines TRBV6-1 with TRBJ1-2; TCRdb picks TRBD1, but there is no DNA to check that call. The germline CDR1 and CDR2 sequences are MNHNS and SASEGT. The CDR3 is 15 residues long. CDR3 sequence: CASSEPGQGYYGYTF.